Below, 19 T cell receptor beta chains from the same sample are listed, as sequenced in a study of blood T cell repertoires in COVID-19. Assay used: immunoSEQ multiplex PCR; TCRdb lists only in-frame clones, some missing. The table shows some 150,000 clones, with approximately 80% occurring only once. Sequenced material: PBMCs or T cells enriched from blood (not recorded which). The receptor source for this set is a man aged 45 to 65 who had recovered from COVID-19.

The chain is built from TRBV27 and TRBJ2-5, with 7 bases aligning to TRBD2. This CDR3 region has 16 residues. The trim removed 3 bases at V and 2 bases at J, leaving 9 bases unmatched. Germline CDR1 and CDR2: MNHEY and SMNVEV (reference sequence). CDR3 coding DNA: TGTGCCAGCAGTTTCCTTGCGGGGGAGAAACAAGAGACCCAGTACTTC. Amino acids: CASSFLAGEKQETQYF.

This clone has a single count. The chain has TRBV3-1 (or the pseudogene TRBV3-2) and TRBJ1-5; 10 bases are a match to TRBD1. The V gene end was trimmed by 1 base and the J gene end by 6 bases; junction bases not matched to a gene: 3. Germline CDR1 reads LGHDT; CDR2 reads YNNKEL (reference sequence). The CDR3 has 15 amino acids. CDR3 region: CASSQAGTGVQPQHF. In nucleotides, the CDR3 is TGTGCCAGCAGCCAAGCCGGGACAGGGGTTCAGCCCCAGCATTTT.

The V call is TRBV7-6, the J call TRBJ2-5, with TRBD1 matching 10 bases. The CDR3 sequence is 17 residues long. Unmatched junction bases numbered 10, after V lost 1 base and J lost 5 bases. Germline assignment: CDR1 SGHVS and CDR2 FNYEAQ. The chain's CDR3 is CASSLGPTTGGLETQYF. The CDR3 coding sequence is TGTGCCAGCAGCTTAGGGCCAACGACAGGGGGCTTGGAGACCCAGTACTTC.

This chain uses TRBV11-3 with TRBJ2-7; a weak D match, TRBD1 (6 bases). Germline V gives CDR1 SGHNT, CDR2 YENEEA. V lost 1 base and J 3 bases, leaving 13 bases between the germline ends. This CDR3 spans 15 amino acids. In nucleotides, the CDR3 is TGTGCCAGCAGCTTAGCTAATACAGGGATCTACGAGCAGTACTTC. It encodes CASSLANTGIYEQYF.

The count of this clone is one. CDR3 in DNA: TGTGCCAGCAGCCCCCCCGGTTTGGGGGGATATGAAAAACTGTTTTTT. Amino acid sequence: CASSPPGLGGYEKLFF. The chain couples TRBV7-6 to TRBJ1-4; tentative D call: TRBD1 (5 bases). The germline gives CDR1 SGHVS, CDR2 FNYEAQ. V lost 5 bases to trimming and J lost 6 bases, with 19 bases between them. CDR3 length: 16 residues.

This clone was observed a handful of times. V gene TRBV4-3 combines with J gene TRBJ2-3; TRBD2 matches at 9 bases. V shed 0 bases and J 4 bases; nucleotides not matched to a gene: 8. Germline CDR1 and CDR2: LGHNA and YSLEER. The CDR3 spans 17 residues. The CDR3 loop reads CASSQERSGGRSDTQYF. As DNA, the CDR3 is TGCGCCAGCAGCCAAGAGCGTAGCGGGGGACGGTCAGATACGCAGTATTTT.

This sequence joins TRBV27 and TRBJ1-3; TRBD1 aligns across 8 bases. Trimming cost V 4 bases and J 2 bases; bases outside gene matches: 4. CDR1 is MNHEY, CDR2 SMNVEV, per germline (reference sequence). The CDR3 is 15 amino acids. CDR3 DNA sequence: TGTGCCAGCAGTTATCAGGGGGCGCCTGGAAACACCATATATTTT. Translating gives CASSYQGAPGNTIYF.

The chain combines TRBV2 with TRBJ1-2; TRBD1 matches at 7 bases. Germline assignment: CDR1 SNHLY and CDR2 FYNNEI. V shed 0 bases and J 4 bases; nucleotides not matched to a gene: 5. The CDR3 is 15 amino acids. Here the CDR3 reads CASSEAAGTVYGYTF. CDR3 nucleotides: TGTGCCAGCAGTGAAGCGGCCGGGACAGTCTATGGCTACACCTTC. The whole variable domain, remainder taken from reference TRBV2 and TRBJ1-2, is EPEVTQTPSHQVTQMGQEVILRCVPISNHLYFYWYRQILGQKVEFLVSFYNNEISEKSEIFDDQFSVERPDGSNFTLKIRSTKLEDSAMYFCASSEAAGTVYGYTFGSGTRLTVV.

The J gene is TRBJ2-3, the V gene TRBV5-1, with D possibly TRBD2 on 6 matching bases. Germline CDR1 is SGHRS and CDR2 is YFSETQ. CDR3 length: 12 residues. V gave up 4 bases and J gave up 4 bases, with 7 bases separating them. The CDR3 coding sequence is TGCGCCAGCAGCACGGGAGCAGATACGCAGTATTTT. Translated, it gives CASSTGADTQYF.

CDR3: CASSYLAGPAGEQYF. CDR3 sequence (DNA): TGTGCCAGCAGTTATCTAGCGGGTCCGGCTGGGGAGCAGTACTTC. The chain employs TRBV6-2 or TRBV6-3 and TRBJ2-7; 8 bases map to TRBD2. This CDR3 spans 15 amino acids. Germline values: CDR1 MNHEY, CDR2 SVGEGT. V lost 3 bases, J lost 7 bases, and 11 bases stayed unmatched.

The V call is TRBV4-3, the J call TRBJ2-5, with 10 bases that match TRBD2. The CDR3 contains 17 residues. Germline CDR1 and CDR2: LGHNA and YSLEER. The V gene end was trimmed by 2 bases and the J gene end by 5 bases; junction bases not matched to a gene: 11. The CDR3 region has the DNA TGCGCCAGCAGCCAAAGTGCTAGCGGGGGCCCTACCGAGACCCAGTACTTC. It is translated as CASSQSASGGPTETQYF.

CDR3 bases: TGCAGCGTTCGGAGGGGACTCCAAGAGACCCAGTACTTC. Protein sequence: CSVRRGLQETQYF. This chain links TRBV29-1 with TRBJ2-5; D is perhaps TRBD2 (6 bases). Trimming cost V 5 bases and J 1 base, with 11 bases left between them. This CDR3 region has 13 residues. Germline CDR1 and CDR2: SQVTM and ANQGSEA.

This clone was detected only a few times. The chain combines TRBV7-8 with TRBJ2-5; 7 nucleotides agree with TRBD1. The CDR3 is 13 residues long. The V segment lost 5 bases and the J segment 1 base; nucleotides outside the gene matches: 1. CDR1 is SGHVS and CDR2 is FQNEAQ in the germline V gene. The CDR3 loop reads CASSRDSQETQYF. As DNA, the CDR3 is TGTGCCAGCAGCCGGGACAGCCAAGAGACCCAGTACTTC.

This sequence joins TRBV29-1 and TRBJ2-5; tentative D call: TRBD1 (6 bases). V was clipped by 4 bases and J by 3 bases, with 6 bases between them. The CDR3 spans 11 residues. Germline assignment: CDR1 SQVTM and CDR2 ANQGSEA. CDR3 in DNA: TGCAGCGTTGCAGGGGAAGAGACCCAGTACTTC. Translation gives CSVAGEETQYF.

This clone has only a few counts. The genes are TRBV28 and TRBJ1-2; TRBD1 agrees at 7 bases. This CDR3 region has 13 residues. In germline, CDR1 is MDHEN, CDR2 SYDVKM. After removal of 5 bases from V and 8 bases from J, the junction contained 8 bases not matched to a gene. This CDR3 is CASSPTGSWGYTF. In DNA form, the CDR3 reads TGTGCCAGCAGTCCGACAGGGTCTTGGGGCTACACCTTC.

The chain recombines TRBV5-5 with TRBJ2-5; tentative D call: TRBD2 (5 bases). The CDR3 is made up of 17 amino acids. Per the germline V gene, CDR1 is SGHKS and CDR2 is YYEKEE (reference sequence). The V end lost 0 bases, the J end lost 2 bases, and 17 bases lay between the germline ends. Written as DNA, the CDR3 is TGTGCCAGCAGCTTGGGGCTCCCTGGGAGCGCACAAGAGACCCAGTACTTC. Encoded protein: CASSLGLPGSAQETQYF.

The chain employs TRBV18 and TRBJ1-2; 8 nucleotides align to TRBD1. This CDR3 comprises 15 residues. The germline CDR1 and CDR2 sequences are KGHSH and LQKENI. V lost 1 base, J lost 0 bases, and 1 base stayed unmatched. For the CDR3, the DNA is TGTGCCAGCTCACCACTACAGGGGGCTAACTATGGCTACACCTTC. It yields the protein CASSPLQGANYGYTF.

In DNA, the CDR3 is TGTGCCAGCCTAGGGCGGGGAGCTAAAAACATTCAGTACTTC. Its protein product is CASLGRGAKNIQYF. This chain joins TRBV19 and TRBJ2-4; D is perhaps TRBD2 (6 bases). This CDR3 has 14 amino acids. Germline loops: CDR1 LNHDA, CDR2 SQIVND (reference sequence). Deletions cut 9 bases from V and 4 bases from J, with 16 bases between.

This clone came up once. V gene TRBV9 combines with J gene TRBJ2-1; D not resolved. There are 11 residues in the CDR3. V was clipped by 0 bases and J by 9 bases, with 4 bases between them. Germline CDR1 is SGDLS and CDR2 is YYNGEE. CDR3 DNA: TGTGCCAGCAGCGTAGTCGGTGAGCAGTTCTTC. This sequence encodes CASSVVGEQFF.